This TCR beta chain was captured in a study of T cell responses to AZD1222 COVID-19 vaccine. The CDR3 is 14 residues long. The V gene's germline CDR1 is MDHEN and CDR2 SYDVKM. V was pared by 5 bases and J by 6 bases, with 14 bases between. The repertoire was sequenced with immunoSEQ multiplex PCR; TCRdb's copy has only in-frame clones and lacks some. The data hold under 140,000 clones, with 85% to 95% observed a single time. This rearrangement joins TRBV28 to TRBJ2-1; D uncertain. The sequence derives from an adult in good health. Sequences were derived from peripheral blood, sampled on day 0 of AZD1222 vaccination. The DNA for the CDR3 is TGTGCCAGCAGTCCCCCTCTCGCAGGCAATGAGCAGTTCTTC. This encodes CASSPPLAGNEQFF.